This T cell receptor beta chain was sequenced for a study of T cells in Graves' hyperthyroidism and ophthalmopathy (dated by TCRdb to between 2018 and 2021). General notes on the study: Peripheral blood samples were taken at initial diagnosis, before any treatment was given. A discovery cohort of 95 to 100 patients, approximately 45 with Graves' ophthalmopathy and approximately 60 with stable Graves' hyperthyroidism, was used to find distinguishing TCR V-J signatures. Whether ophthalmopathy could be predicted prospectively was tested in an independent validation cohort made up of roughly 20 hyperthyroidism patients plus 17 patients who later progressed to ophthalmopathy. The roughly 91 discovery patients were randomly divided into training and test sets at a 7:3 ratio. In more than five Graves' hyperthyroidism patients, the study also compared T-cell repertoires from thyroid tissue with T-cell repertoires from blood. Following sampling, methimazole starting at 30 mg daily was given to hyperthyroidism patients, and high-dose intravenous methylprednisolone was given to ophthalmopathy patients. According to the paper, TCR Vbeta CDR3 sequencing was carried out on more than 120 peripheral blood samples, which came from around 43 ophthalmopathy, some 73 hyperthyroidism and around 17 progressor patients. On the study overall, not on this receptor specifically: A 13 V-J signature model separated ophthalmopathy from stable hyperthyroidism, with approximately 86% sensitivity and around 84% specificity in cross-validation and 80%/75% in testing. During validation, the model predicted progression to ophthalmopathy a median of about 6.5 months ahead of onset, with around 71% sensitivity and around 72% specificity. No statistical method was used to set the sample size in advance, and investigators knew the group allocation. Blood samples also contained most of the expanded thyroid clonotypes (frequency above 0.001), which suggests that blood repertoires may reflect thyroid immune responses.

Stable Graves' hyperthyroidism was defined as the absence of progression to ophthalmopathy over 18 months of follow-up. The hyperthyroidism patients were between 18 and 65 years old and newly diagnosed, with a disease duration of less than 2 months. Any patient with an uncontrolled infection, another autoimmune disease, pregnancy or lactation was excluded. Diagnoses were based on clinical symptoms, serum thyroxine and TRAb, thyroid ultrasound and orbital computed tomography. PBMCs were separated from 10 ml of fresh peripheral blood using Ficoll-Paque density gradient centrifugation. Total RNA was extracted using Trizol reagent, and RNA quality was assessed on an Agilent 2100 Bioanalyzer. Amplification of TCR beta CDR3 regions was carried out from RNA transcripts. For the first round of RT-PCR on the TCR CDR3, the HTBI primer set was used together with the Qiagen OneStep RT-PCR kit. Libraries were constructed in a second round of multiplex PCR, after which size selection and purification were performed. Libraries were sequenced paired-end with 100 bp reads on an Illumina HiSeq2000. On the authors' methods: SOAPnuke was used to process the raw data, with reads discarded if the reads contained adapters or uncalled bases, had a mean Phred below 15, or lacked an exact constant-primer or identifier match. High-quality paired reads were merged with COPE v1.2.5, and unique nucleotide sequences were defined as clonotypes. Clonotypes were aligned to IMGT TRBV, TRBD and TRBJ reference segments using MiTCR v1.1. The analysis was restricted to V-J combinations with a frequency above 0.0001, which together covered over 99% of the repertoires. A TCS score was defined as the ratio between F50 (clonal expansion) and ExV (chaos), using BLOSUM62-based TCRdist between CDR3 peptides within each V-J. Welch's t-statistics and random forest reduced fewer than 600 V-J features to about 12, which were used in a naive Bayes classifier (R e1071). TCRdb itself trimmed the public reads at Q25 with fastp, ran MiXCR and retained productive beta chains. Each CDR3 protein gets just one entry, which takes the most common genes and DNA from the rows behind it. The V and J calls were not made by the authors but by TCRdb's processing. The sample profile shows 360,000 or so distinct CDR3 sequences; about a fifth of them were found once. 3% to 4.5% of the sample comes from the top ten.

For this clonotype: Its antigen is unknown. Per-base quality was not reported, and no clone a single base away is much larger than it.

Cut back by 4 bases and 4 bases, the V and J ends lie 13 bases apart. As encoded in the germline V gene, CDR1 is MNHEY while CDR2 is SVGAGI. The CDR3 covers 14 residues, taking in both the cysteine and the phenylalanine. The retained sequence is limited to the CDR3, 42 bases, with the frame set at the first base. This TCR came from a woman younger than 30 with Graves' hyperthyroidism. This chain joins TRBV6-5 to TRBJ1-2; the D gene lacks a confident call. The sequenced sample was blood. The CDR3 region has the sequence CASSSITARYGYTF. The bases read TGTGCCAGCAGTTCTATAACAGCCCGCTATGGCTACACCTTC.